The T cell receptor beta chain described here comes from a study of T-cell reconstitution after alpha-beta-depleted transplantation in children. The CDR3 extends over 15 amino acids. Trimming removed 2 bases from V and 3 bases from J, with 13 bases in between. Germline CDR1 reads SEHNR; CDR2 reads FQNEAQ (reference sequence). The authors prepared the TCRbeta library with unique molecular identifiers. TCRdb called the PCR reads again in MiXCR, with one record for every CDR3 protein. The repertoire holds more than 450,000 distinct CDR3 sequences, with about 16% as singletons. This clonotype originated in a human donor who donated a stem cell graft to a child with acute lymphoblastic leukemia. The chain links TRBV7-9 to TRBJ1-1, with a possible D match to TRBD1 (6 bases). Sequences were derived from PBMCs from the stem cell graft donor, sampled from the stem cell graft. The CDR3 loop reads CASSLNGGEDTEAFF. The CDR3 region has the DNA TGTGCCAGCAGCTTAAACGGGGGCGAGGACACTGAAGCTTTCTTT.